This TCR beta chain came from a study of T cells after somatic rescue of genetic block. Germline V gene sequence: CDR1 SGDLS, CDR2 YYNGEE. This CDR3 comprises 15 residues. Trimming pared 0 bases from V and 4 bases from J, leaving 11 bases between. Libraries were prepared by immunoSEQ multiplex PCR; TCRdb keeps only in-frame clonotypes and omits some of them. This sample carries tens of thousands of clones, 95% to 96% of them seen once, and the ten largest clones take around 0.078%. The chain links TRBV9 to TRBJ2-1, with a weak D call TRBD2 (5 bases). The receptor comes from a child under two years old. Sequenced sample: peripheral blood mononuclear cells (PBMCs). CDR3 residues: CASSVGGSVYNEQFF. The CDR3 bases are TGTGCCAGCAGCGTAGGAGGTAGCGTTTACAATGAGCAGTTCTTC.